This TCR beta chain emerged from a study of blood T cell repertoires in COVID-19. Overall study context: The United States, Italy and Spain supplied acute and convalescent COVID-19 samples. The analysed material was cDNA or gDNA that came from T cells, B-cell-depleted T cells, or PBMCs.

V gave up 5 bases and J gave up 5 bases, with 27 bases separating them. The V gene's germline CDR1 is SGHVS and CDR2 FQNEAQ. CDR3 length equals 18 residues. TCRdb keeps only in-frame clones here, not all; method: immunoSEQ multiplex PCR. Here the sample spans 200,000 or so clones, around four fifths being singletons. This clone showed up just once. The sample consisted of peripheral blood. This clonotype was obtained from a woman between 55 and 75 years old who had recovered from COVID-19. The chain couples TRBV7-8 to TRBJ2-5; D possibly corresponds to TRBD1 (5 bases). The CDR3, as DNA: TGTGCCAGCAGCCCCCCGGAACGGACATGGAGATCTTTGGAGACCCAGTACTTC. Its translation is CASSPPERTWRSLETQYF.